This TCR beta chain was observed in a study of radiation and T cells in renal cell carcinoma (dated by TCRdb to the early 2020s). With respect to the entire study: In total, 50 or so samples underwent TCR beta sequencing: 25 or so tumors plus 27 peripheral blood samples. The final blood draw took place at 4 weeks after radiation, the same time as nephrectomy. Across all 53 samples, under 4,500,000 unique CDR3 nucleotide sequences, encoding 2,658,974 unique CDR3 amino acid sequences, were identified. Results the study describes overall, beyond this receptor: Changes in the blood repertoire were not tracked past 4 weeks after treatment. Effects of radiation dose or scheduling on the TCR repertoire could not be addressed with the single-armed trial design. Because pretreatment tumor biopsies were not available, the baseline intratumoral presence of clonotypes could not be determined. An increase in top tumor clonotypes in blood was observed from baseline to 2 weeks post-radiation, followed by contraction by 4 weeks, which was taken to suggest transient expansion of tumor-resident clones.

Concerning this clone itself: The antigen it recognizes is unknown. No base qualities exist here, and no much larger clone lies one base off it.

The immunoSEQ kit was used, according to the manufacturer's recommendations, to generate TCR beta libraries from genomic DNA. Library preparation used a first multiplex PCR with proprietary primers, then a second PCR adding unique barcodes, with bead cleanups after each round. Each sample batch included a kit-provided positive control reaction and a negative control reaction. The final libraries were assessed on an Agilent 4200 TapeStation D1000 ScreenTape, pooled by volume, and quantified by qPCR. Sequencing was performed on an Illumina NextSeq500 using a MidOutput 150-cycle cartridge, with 156 Read1 cycles, 15 Index1 cycles, and the kit custom primers. The pooled library was loaded at 0.95 to 1 pM with about 20% PhiX control spiked in. Per the original workflow: Vendor-processed data were analyzed in R, with a clonotype defined as all T cells sharing the same CDR3 nucleotide sequence. In the clone abundance analyses, frequencies were normalized to the 10,000 most abundant clones in each sample. Public T cell clones, which averaged fewer than five per sample, were removed prior to analysis. Tumor-enriched and baseline blood-enriched clonotypes were defined by at least a 32-fold difference in abundance between compartments. Clonotypes expanded or contracted between blood time points were identified with a beta-binomial differential abundance model. Tumor-blood repertoire similarity was measured with the Baroni-Urbani and Buser coefficient, and group comparisons used two-tailed Wilcoxon tests in R. TCRdb mirrors the immuneACCESS table, restricted to in-frame sequences. Some clones are absent from its copies; in checked studies, under half trace to an unresolved V gene, and the reason for the others is unknown. V, J and clone size derive from that table, while D and trimming were established from the DNA sequence. This sample comprises 140,000 or so clones, 75% to 90% of them detected only once. Clones ranked in the top ten supply 17% of the sample.

Reading from cysteine to phenylalanine, the CDR3 counts 15 amino acids. The CDR3 DNA has 45 bases and is translated from base 1. CDR1 and CDR2 are read off the germline V gene as MNHEY and SVGAGI. Trimming takes 7 bases from V and 7 bases from J, and the germline ends sit 23 bases apart. This sample's time point label indicates: blood 4 weeks post-SBRT, at nephrectomy. The sample's treatment or condition label is to be understood as: 15 Gy SBRT to primary tumor, nephrectomy 4 weeks later. The samples were drawn from a clinical trial, where primary renal cell carcinomas were treated with 15 Gy of stereotactic body radiation therapy and then removed by nephrectomy 4 weeks afterward. To follow tumor-enriched clonotypes, peripheral blood was collected serially from radiation-treated patients at baseline and again at 2 weeks and 4 weeks after SBRT. Renal cell carcinoma with clear cell pathology was present in all patients. Genomic DNA for TCR sequencing was prepared using the QIAamp DNA Blood Mini Kit (Qiagen). Only samples passing all quality control checks were included in the analyses.

The chain is assembled from TRBV6-5 and TRBJ2-7, with the D gene possibly TRBD1 or TRBD2, each one fitting 5 bases. The sequence derives from a woman aged 45-65 years with renal cell carcinoma. Sequencing used blood, obtained from a patient whose treatment included radiotherapy and nephrectomy. The CDR3 here reads CASTHSGTVKREQYF. At the DNA level, the sequence is TGTGCCAGCACTCACTCCGGGACGGTAAAAAGAGAGCAGTACTTC.